A selection of T cell receptor beta chains follows, all from one sample in a study of T cells after yellow fever vaccination. TCRdb reanalysed the 5' RACE reads using MiXCR and keeps one entry per CDR3 protein. The table lists 250,000 to 400,000 distinct CDR3 sequences, approximately 4.3% of them singletons. Specimen: PBMCs, collected 15 days after the yellow fever booster vaccination. These receptors were collected from a young man who received the YFV17D yellow fever vaccine. CDR3s include the opening cysteine and the closing phenylalanine or tryptophan. D genes are given only for firm matches. Not all rows give a size; the values are once, few, many and, for expanded clones, a class.

.	15	TRBV5-1	.	TRBJ1-1	TGCGCCAGCAGCTTTTTCGGGGGCGCGAACACTGAAGCTTTCTTT	CASSFFGGANTEAFF
few	13	TRBV20-1	.	TRBJ2-2	TGCAGTGCTAAAGGACAGACCACCGGGGAGCTGTTTTTT	CSAKGQTTGELFF
.	16	TRBV7-2	.	TRBJ1-6	TGTGCCAGCAGCTTAGTTCGGAGCTCCTATAATTCACCCCTCCACTTT	CASSLVRSSYNSPLHF
.	15	TRBV6-5	.	TRBJ2-1	TGTGCCAGCAGTTACCGGACAGGGAGGGGCAATGAGCAGTTCTTC	CASSYRTGRGNEQFF
many	11	TRBV20-1	.	TRBJ1-2	TGCAGTTTAAAGGAGGACTATGGCTACACCTTC	CSLKEDYGYTF
many	16	TRBV5-1	TRBD2	TRBJ2-3	TGCGCCAGCAGCTTCGGGACTAGCGGGGGTATAGATACGCAGTATTTT	CASSFGTSGGIDTQYF
many	14	TRBV27	TRBD1	TRBJ2-7	TGTGCCAGCAGTCCCGGGACAGGGGGTTACGAGCAGTACTTC	CASSPGTGGYEQYF
many	18	TRBV4-3	.	TRBJ2-3	TGCGCCAGCAGCCCACAACCGATTCAATGGGACAGCACAGATACGCAGTATTTT	CASSPQPIQWDSTDTQYF
many	14	TRBV28	.	TRBJ1-1	TGTGCCAGCAGCTCCCCGGGAGGTAACACTGAAGCTTTCTTT	CASSSPGGNTEAFF
many	15	TRBV20-1	.	TRBJ1-2	TGCAGTGCTAGAGCCCTCTGGACGGCGAACTATGGCTACACCTTC	CSARALWTANYGYTF
.	14	TRBV3-1	.	TRBJ1-1	TGTGCCAGCAGCCAAGATTTAACGTCCACTGAAGCTTTCTTT	CASSQDLTSTEAFF